The subject of this entry is one T cell receptor (beta chain). Antigen unknown. The source of the sample is a study of OX40 agonist ivuxolimab in advanced cancers. Study overall: Previous treatment with anti-PD-1, anti-PD-L1 or anti-CTLA-4 therapy was allowed; 35% to 50% had received some.

Method: immunoSEQ multiplex PCR; TCRdb's copy keeps in-frame clones and lacks some. The sample carries approximately 62,000 clones, 80% to 95% recorded once. V gave up 0 bases and J gave up 4 bases, with 12 bases separating them. The germline V gene has CDR1 SQVTM and CDR2 ANQGSEA. The CDR3 runs to 14 residues. Notes on the study in general: Among the nonresponders, some also had low normalized T-cell clonal expansion. Low clonal expansion, among the lowest seen, marked partial responders at 0.1-3.0 mg/kg.

Autoimmune disease history or systemic immunosuppression led to patient exclusion. This clonotype originated in an adult with an advanced solid tumor such as melanoma, head and neck, liver or kidney cancer. Specimen: CD4+ or CD8+ T cells sorted from blood, collected in a trial of the OX40 agonist ivuxolimab. The chain has TRBV29-1 and TRBJ1-2; no clear D. The CDR3 nucleotides read TGCAGCGTTGAAGACGGGGAGATGATCTATGGCTACACCTTC. Translation gives CSVEDGEMIYGYTF.